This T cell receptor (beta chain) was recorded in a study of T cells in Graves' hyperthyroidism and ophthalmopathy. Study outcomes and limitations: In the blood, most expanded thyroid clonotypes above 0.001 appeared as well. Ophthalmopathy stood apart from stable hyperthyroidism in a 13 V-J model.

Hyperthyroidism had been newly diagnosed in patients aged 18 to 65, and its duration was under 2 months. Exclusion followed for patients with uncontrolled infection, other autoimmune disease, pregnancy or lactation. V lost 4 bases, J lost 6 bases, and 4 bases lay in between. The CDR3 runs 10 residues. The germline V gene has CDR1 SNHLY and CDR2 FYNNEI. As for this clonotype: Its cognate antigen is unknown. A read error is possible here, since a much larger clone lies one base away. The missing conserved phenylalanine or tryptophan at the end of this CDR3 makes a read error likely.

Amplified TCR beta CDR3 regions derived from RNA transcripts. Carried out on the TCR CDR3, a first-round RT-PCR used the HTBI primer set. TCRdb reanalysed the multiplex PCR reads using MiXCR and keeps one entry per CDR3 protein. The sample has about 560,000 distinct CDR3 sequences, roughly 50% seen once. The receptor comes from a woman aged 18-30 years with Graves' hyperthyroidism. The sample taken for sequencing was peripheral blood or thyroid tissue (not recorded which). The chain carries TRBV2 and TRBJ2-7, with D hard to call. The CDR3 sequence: CASSAIEQYL. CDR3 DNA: TGTGCCAGCAGTGCCATCGAGCAGTACCTC.